These 5 T cell receptor beta chains originate from one sample sequenced in a study of metastatic and nonmetastatic thyroid tumors. TCRdb recomputed clones from the PCR reads via MiXCR. The sample records over 45,000 clones, roughly 23% being singletons. Every patient was untreated before thyroid surgery. Sequences were obtained from blood. Source of these receptors: a male donor with papillary thyroid cancer or a benign thyroid nodule (not recorded which). Some clones in this sample may be carry-over from other donors' samples.

Ten or more counts support this clone. The V and J genes are TRBV20-1 and TRBJ2-3; D is uncertain. The CDR3 runs to 12 residues. Trimming shortened V by 3 bases and J by 2 bases, and 6 bases separated the two germline ends. In germline, CDR1 is DFQATT, CDR2 SNEGSKA (reference sequence). CDR3 loop: CSARGITDTQYF. DNA of the CDR3: TGCAGTGCTAGGGGGATCACAGATACGCAGTATTTT.

This clone was seen at least ten times. The chain carries TRBV5-6 and TRBJ1-2; 7 nucleotides agree with TRBD1. The CDR3 is 14 amino acids. Germline V gives CDR1 SGHDT, CDR2 YYEEEE. Trimming took 4 bases from V and 1 from J; bases not matched to a gene: 4. DNA of the CDR3: TGTGCCAGCAGCCCGACAGGGCGTAACTATGGCTACACCTTC. Translation gives CASSPTGRNYGYTF.

This clone was seen only a few times. This chain joins TRBV19 and TRBJ2-7; D may be TRBD1 or TRBD2 (6 bases each). Germline V gene data show CDR1 as LNHDA and CDR2 as SQIVND (reference sequence). CDR3 size: 14 residues. Trimming cost V 7 bases and J 6 bases, with 19 bases left between them. CDR3 in amino acids: CASKAGGPRAEQYF. DNA of the CDR3: TGTGCCAGTAAGGCCGGGGGCCCTCGGGCCGAGCAGTACTTC. The entire variable domain, with the rest obtained from reference TRBV19 and TRBJ2-7, is as follows: DGGITQSPKYLFRKEGQNVTLSCEQNLNHDAMYWYRQDPGQGLRLIYYSQIVNDFQKGDIAEGYSVSREKKESFPLTVTSAQKNPTAFYLCASKAGGPRAEQYFGPGTRLTVT.

This chain uses TRBV7-6 with TRBJ1-2, with 8 bases aligning to TRBD1. With V trimmed by 2 bases and J by 8 bases, 10 bases remained unmatched. The CDR3 contains 15 residues. CDR1 is SGHVS and CDR2 is FNYEAQ in the germline V gene. In DNA, the CDR3 is TGTGCCAGCAGCTTAAGCATAGACAGGGGCAGCGGCTACACCTTC. Translation gives CASSLSIDRGSGYTF.

To note about this clone: Because the CDR3's place on the DNA is in doubt, the DNA is left out and the CDR3 is given as listed by TCRdb. This sequence joins TRBV2 and TRBJ1-2. Germline V gene lookup returns CDR1 SNHLY and CDR2 FYNNEI. The CDR3 is 20 amino acids in total, end residues counted. The CDR3 loop reads CASSDLAGETQYFGGYGYTF.